A selection of T cell receptor beta chains follows, all from one sample in a study of blood T cell repertoires in COVID-19. Method: immunoSEQ multiplex PCR; TCRdb's copy keeps in-frame clones and lacks some. The sample includes tens of thousands of clones, approximately 86% seen only once; the top ten take around 27%. Sequenced input: peripheral blood. These receptors all come from a woman aged 80 or over with acute or convalescent COVID-19. Both conserved end residues are part of each CDR3. A D gene is named only where the DNA matches it firmly. Size tells how often a clone was seen (once, few, many) or the class of an expanded clone, and some rows leave it out.

V gene	J gene	D gene	clone size	CDR3 DNA	CDR3 protein
TRBV2	TRBJ1-4	TRBD1	NA	TGTGCCAGCAGTGACGACAGGGCGGCGTCAGGATCGAAACTGTTTTTT	CASSDDRAASGSKLFF
TRBV30	TRBJ2-1	TRBD2	NA	TGTGCCTGGAGTATTTACGGGAGGGGAAATCATGAGCAGTTCTTC	CAWSIYGRGNHEQFF
TRBV3-1/TRBV3-2	TRBJ2-5	NA	NA	TGTGCCAGCAGCCAAGACCGGCCAGCGAGTTTGGAGACCCAGTACTTC	CASSQDRPASLETQYF
TRBV2	TRBJ2-3	TRBD2	NA	TGTGCCAGCAGGCTAGCGGGAGGGTTCACAGATACGCAGTATTTT	CASRLAGGFTDTQYF
TRBV10-3	TRBJ2-1	TRBD2	NA	TGTGCCATCAGTGAGTCGCCGGGAGGGGACAATGAGCAGTTCTTC	CAISESPGGDNEQFF
TRBV18	TRBJ1-4	NA	NA	TGTGCCAGCTCACCACGGCCAACTAATGAAAAACTGTTTTTT	CASSPRPTNEKLFF
TRBV18	TRBJ2-1	NA	few	TGTGCCAGCTCACAGTTCGACGAGGTTAATTCTTACAATGAGCAGTTCTTC	CASSQFDEVNSYNEQFF
TRBV3-1/TRBV3-2	TRBJ1-2	NA	NA	TGTGCCAGCAGCCAAGGTGGAGCCTATGGCTACACCTTC	CASSQGGAYGYTF
TRBV3-1/TRBV3-2	TRBJ2-5	TRBD1	NA	TGTGCCAGCAGCCAAGATTGGGACAGGGCATATAGCCGTCAAGAGACCCAGTACTTC	CASSQDWDRAYSRQETQYF
TRBV19	TRBJ2-1	NA	NA	TGTGCCAGTAGTGAGGGCCACAATGAGCAGTTCTTC	CASSEGHNEQFF
TRBV6-1	TRBJ2-3	TRBD2	NA	TGTGCCAGCAGTGCCCTGGCGGGAGCTAGCACAGATACGCAGTATTTT	CASSALAGASTDTQYF
TRBV5-1	TRBJ2-3	NA	NA	TGCGCCAGCAGCTTGGCGGGATCGGGAGATACGCAGTATTTT	CASSLAGSGDTQYF
TRBV18	TRBJ2-7	NA	NA	TGTGCCAGCTCACCCCCGGGACACGGGACCTACGAGCAGTACTTC	CASSPPGHGTYEQYF
TRBV5-1	TRBJ2-1	TRBD2	NA	TGCGCCAGCAGCTTATTAGCGGGAGCCTCCTACAATGAGCAGTTCTTC	CASSLLAGASYNEQFF
TRBV19	TRBJ2-5	TRBD2	NA	TGTGCCAGTAGTAAGCGGGAGGCCCAAGAGACCCAGTACTTC	CASSKREAQETQYF
TRBV10-3	TRBJ1-5	NA	NA	TGTGCCATCAGTGAGAGGCAGGACTCTAATCAGCCCCAGCATTTT	CAISERQDSNQPQHF
TRBV18	TRBJ1-1	NA	NA	TGTGCCAGCTCACCGGGTATAGGTGGTGACAGTGAAGCTTTCTTT	CASSPGIGGDSEAFF
TRBV18	TRBJ2-7	NA	few	TGTGCCAGCTCACAGGGACTGATCTACGAGCAGTACTTC	CASSQGLIYEQYF
TRBV24-1	TRBJ2-5	NA	NA	TGTGCCACCAGTGACACCCTGGGGGGAGGCCAAGAGACCCAGTACTTC	CATSDTLGGGQETQYF
TRBV9	TRBJ2-5	NA	NA	TGTGCCAGCAGCCGGGGTGGGGAGACCCAGTACTTC	CASSRGGETQYF
TRBV4-2	TRBJ1-2	NA	few	TGTGCCAGCAGCCAACAACCCCCGGGACGGGGGAACTATGGCTACACCTTC	CASSQQPPGRGNYGYTF
TRBV25-1	TRBJ2-1	TRBD2	NA	TGTGCCAGCAGTGCCTTAGCGGGAGGAGTTTCCAATGAGCAGTTCTTC	CASSALAGGVSNEQFF
TRBV5-1	TRBJ2-7	NA	NA	TGCGCCAGCAGCTTTTCGACAGACCCCTACGAGCAGTACTTC	CASSFSTDPYEQYF
TRBV2	TRBJ1-5	TRBD1	NA	TGTGCCAGCGGGGGACAGGGGGCAAATCAGCCCCAGCATTTT	CASGGQGANQPQHF
TRBV24-1	TRBJ2-2	TRBD2	NA	TGTGCCACCAGTGATTCCAGCCTAGCGGGAGCTACCGGGGAGCTGTTTTTT	CATSDSSLAGATGELFF
TRBV11-2	TRBJ2-1	TRBD2	few	TGTGCCAGCAGCTTCTCTAGCGGGGGCTACAATGAGCAGTTCTTC	CASSFSSGGYNEQFF
TRBV6-6	TRBJ1-5	NA	NA	TGTGCCAGCAGTTACTCCGGAGTCGATCAGCCCCAGCATTTT	CASSYSGVDQPQHF
TRBV6-5	TRBJ2-7	TRBD2	NA	TGTGCCAGCAGTTTGACTAGCGGGAGTTCGTACGAGCAGTACTTC	CASSLTSGSSYEQYF
TRBV5-1	TRBJ2-1	NA	once	TGCGCCAGCAGCTTAGCAGCGCTCAATGAGCAGTTCTTC	CASSLAALNEQFF
TRBV5-6	TRBJ1-6	TRBD1	NA	TGTGCCAGCGGGGACAGCTCCTATAATTCACCCCTCCACTTT	CASGDSSYNSPLHF
TRBV6-5	TRBJ2-1	TRBD2	NA	TGTGCCAGCAGGCCGGGACTAGCGGGATCCAATGAGCAGTTCTTC	CASRPGLAGSNEQFF
TRBV5-6	TRBJ2-2	NA	few	TGTGCCAGCAGCTCAGCTAGCGCCACCGGGGAGCTGTTTTTT	CASSSASATGELFF
TRBV4-1	TRBJ2-3	TRBD2	NA	TGCGCCAGCAGCCCGGCGGGAGCGTGGGCAGATACGCAGTATTTT	CASSPAGAWADTQYF
TRBV30	TRBJ1-2	NA	many	TGTGCCCGAGACGGAGACGAAGATGCTAACTATGGCTACACCTTC	CARDGDEDANYGYTF
TRBV3-1/TRBV3-2	TRBJ1-3	NA	NA	TGTGCCAGCAGCCAAGCAGGGGTTGGAAACACCATATATTTT	CASSQAGVGNTIYF
TRBV28	TRBJ1-4	NA	NA	TGTGCCAGCAGTTGGAACAGCCCTAATGAAAAACTGTTTTTT	CASSWNSPNEKLFF
TRBV28	TRBJ1-1	NA	NA	TGTGCCAGCAGTTTTGGACAGTTATACACTGAAGCTTTCTTT	CASSFGQLYTEAFF
TRBV7-9	TRBJ2-7	TRBD2	NA	TGTGCCAGCAGCCCCAGGACTAGCCTCCGCGAGCAGTACTTC	CASSPRTSLREQYF
TRBV9	TRBJ2-7	TRBD1	NA	TGTGCCAGCAGCCCTTCCGGGACAGAGTACGAGCAGTACTTC	CASSPSGTEYEQYF
TRBV6-1	TRBJ2-7	TRBD1	NA	TGTGCCAGCAGTGAACTGACAGGGATGGGCGAGCAGTACTTC	CASSELTGMGEQYF
TRBV6-5	TRBJ1-1	NA	NA	TGTGCCAGCAGCCCAGTGGGGGGTGAAGCTTTCTTT	CASSPVGGEAFF
TRBV7-9	TRBJ2-5	TRBD1	NA	TGTGCCAGCAGCTCGAGGACAGGCCAAGAGACCCAGTACTTC	CASSSRTGQETQYF
TRBV10-3	TRBJ1-4	NA	NA	TGTGCCATCAGCGACGGGTCCTCTACCGAAAAACTGTTTTTT	CAISDGSSTEKLFF
TRBV18	TRBJ2-5	NA	NA	TGTGCCAGCTCAGTAGGACAGCAAGAGACCCAGTACTTC	CASSVGQQETQYF
TRBV6-6	TRBJ2-3	NA	NA	TGTGCCAGCAGTTACGGACAAAACACAGATACGCAGTATTTT	CASSYGQNTDTQYF
TRBV29-1	TRBJ2-2	TRBD1	NA	TGCAGCGTTCCGACAGGGGAGGCGAACGGGGAGCTGTTTTTT	CSVPTGEANGELFF
TRBV2	TRBJ2-7	TRBD2	NA	TGTGCCAGCATGACGGGAGGCCCCTACGAGCAGTACTTC	CASMTGGPYEQYF
TRBV3-1/TRBV3-2	TRBJ2-1	TRBD2	once	TGTGCCAGCAGCCACCCCGGACTAGCGGGAGTTCTACACCTCAATGAGCAGTTCTTC	CASSHPGLAGVLHLNEQFF
TRBV7-2	TRBJ2-7	TRBD2	once	TGTGCCAGCAGCTTAGGGGGACTAGGGTACGAGCAGTACTTC	CASSLGGLGYEQYF
TRBV7-3	TRBJ2-2	TRBD1	NA	TGTGCCAGCAGCCGACAGGGCCCCGGGGAGCTGTTTTTT	CASSRQGPGELFF
TRBV7-2	TRBJ2-4	NA	NA	TGTGCCAGCAGTCGACTTACAGGGGGAGGGTACATTCAGTACTTC	CASSRLTGGGYIQYF